The rows below give T cell receptor beta chains drawn from one sample of a study of blood T cell repertoires in COVID-19. Data came from immunoSEQ multiplex PCR; TCRdb stores just in-frame clones and leaves some out. Of over 150,000 clones listed, around 84% are singletons. What was sequenced was PBMCs or T cells enriched from blood (not recorded which). The receptor source for this set is a woman aged 25 to 39 who had recovered from COVID-19. Both conserved end residues are part of each CDR3. D genes are given only for firm matches. Clone size appears in some rows only: once, few, many, or a class for an expanded clone.

few	.	TRBV11-3	TRBJ2-2	TGTGCCAGCAGCTCCACTAGAGGCGGGGAGCTGTTTTTT	CASSSTRGGELFF
.	TRBD1	TRBV11-3	TRBJ2-5	TGTGCCAGCAGCCTTGGGACAGGGAAGGACCAAGAGACCCAGTACTTC	CASSLGTGKDQETQYF
.	TRBD2	TRBV28	TRBJ2-1	TGTGCCAGCAGTTTATGGGGGACTAGCGGGGTCTATGAGCAGTTCTTC	CASSLWGTSGVYEQFF
.	.	TRBV5-1	TRBJ2-2	TGCGCCAGCAGCTTTTCCCCAGGCCCGAGCACCGGGGAGCTGTTTTTT	CASSFSPGPSTGELFF
.	.	TRBV15	TRBJ1-4	TGTGCCACCAGCAGAGAATTAGGTCGGGGAAATGAAAAACTGTTTTTT	CATSRELGRGNEKLFF
.	.	TRBV3-1/TRBV3-2	TRBJ1-4	TGTGCCAGCAGGGACTCGAACGAAAAACTGTTTTTT	CASRDSNEKLFF
.	TRBD1	TRBV18	TRBJ1-1	TGTGCCAGCTCACCGGGACAGGGGTTCGAAGCTTTCTTT	CASSPGQGFEAFF
.	.	TRBV27	TRBJ1-2	TGTGCCAGCAGTAGCACGAACTCCCCCTATGGCTACACCTTC	CASSSTNSPYGYTF
once	TRBD1	TRBV15	TRBJ2-3	TGTGCCACCAGGCAACGGACAGGGAGAGGTTGGAAGGCAGATACGCAGTATTTT	CATRQRTGRGWKADTQYF
.	.	TRBV7-2	TRBJ2-1	TGTGCCAGCAGCTTCCCCGGGGTGGGCAAAAACAATGAGCAGTTCTTC	CASSFPGVGKNNEQFF
once	TRBD1	TRBV19	TRBJ1-1	TGTGCCAGTAGTCACAGGGGGCCTATGAACATGAACACTGAAGCTTTCTTT	CASSHRGPMNMNTEAFF
few	.	TRBV24-1	TRBJ1-5	TGTGCCACCAGTGATGCGGTTTTCAATCAGCCCCAGCATTTT	CATSDAVFNQPQHF
.	.	TRBV13	TRBJ1-1	TGTGCCAGCAGCGACCGCGGCACTGAAGCTTTCTTT	CASSDRGTEAFF
.	.	TRBV24-1	TRBJ1-2	TGTGCCACCAGCCTGGACAGAAACTATGGCTACACCTTC	CATSLDRNYGYTF
.	.	TRBV7-8	TRBJ2-5	TGTGCCAGCATCCACGGTCAAAGCCGACAAGAGACCCAGTACTTC	CASIHGQSRQETQYF
.	TRBD2	TRBV7-9	TRBJ2-1	TGTGCCAGCAGATCCCCAGCGGGGGGGATCTGGGAGCAGTTCTTC	CASRSPAGGIWEQFF
.	.	TRBV6-5	TRBJ1-1	TGTGCCAGCACAGGTGAGGGCACTGAAGCTTTCTTT	CASTGEGTEAFF
.	.	TRBV6-5	TRBJ2-2	TGTGCCAGCAGTTCAACAGGGACCGGGGAGCTGTTTTTT	CASSSTGTGELFF
.	.	TRBV2	TRBJ2-3	TGTGCCAAACAGGGAGCGGATACGCAGTATTTT	CAKQGADTQYF
.	.	TRBV7-6	TRBJ2-6	TGTGCCAGCAGCTTAAGGGACATTAAATTTTCTGGGGCCAACGTCCTGACTTTC	CASSLRDIKFSGANVLTF